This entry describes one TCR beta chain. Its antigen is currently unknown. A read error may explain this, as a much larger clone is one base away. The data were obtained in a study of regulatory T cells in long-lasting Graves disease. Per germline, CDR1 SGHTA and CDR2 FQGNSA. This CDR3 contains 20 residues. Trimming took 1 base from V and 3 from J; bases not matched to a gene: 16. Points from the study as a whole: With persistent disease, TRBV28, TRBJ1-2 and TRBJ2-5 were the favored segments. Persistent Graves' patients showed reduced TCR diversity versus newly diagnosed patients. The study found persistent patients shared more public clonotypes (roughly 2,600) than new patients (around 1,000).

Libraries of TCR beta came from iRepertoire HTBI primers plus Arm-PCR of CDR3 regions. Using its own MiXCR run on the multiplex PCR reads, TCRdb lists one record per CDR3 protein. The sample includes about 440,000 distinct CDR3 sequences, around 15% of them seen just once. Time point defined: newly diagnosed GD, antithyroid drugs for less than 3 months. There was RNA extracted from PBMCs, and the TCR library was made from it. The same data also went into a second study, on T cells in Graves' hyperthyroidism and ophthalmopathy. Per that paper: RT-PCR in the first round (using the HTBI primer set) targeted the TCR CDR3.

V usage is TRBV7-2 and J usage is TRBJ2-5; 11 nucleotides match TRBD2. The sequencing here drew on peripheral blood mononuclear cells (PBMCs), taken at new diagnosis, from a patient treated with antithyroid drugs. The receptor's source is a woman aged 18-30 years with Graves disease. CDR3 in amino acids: CASSLVYRTSGWAGEETQYF. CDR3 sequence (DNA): TGTGCCAGCAGCTTAGTATATCGGACTAGCGGGTGGGCCGGGGAAGAGACCCAGTACTTC.